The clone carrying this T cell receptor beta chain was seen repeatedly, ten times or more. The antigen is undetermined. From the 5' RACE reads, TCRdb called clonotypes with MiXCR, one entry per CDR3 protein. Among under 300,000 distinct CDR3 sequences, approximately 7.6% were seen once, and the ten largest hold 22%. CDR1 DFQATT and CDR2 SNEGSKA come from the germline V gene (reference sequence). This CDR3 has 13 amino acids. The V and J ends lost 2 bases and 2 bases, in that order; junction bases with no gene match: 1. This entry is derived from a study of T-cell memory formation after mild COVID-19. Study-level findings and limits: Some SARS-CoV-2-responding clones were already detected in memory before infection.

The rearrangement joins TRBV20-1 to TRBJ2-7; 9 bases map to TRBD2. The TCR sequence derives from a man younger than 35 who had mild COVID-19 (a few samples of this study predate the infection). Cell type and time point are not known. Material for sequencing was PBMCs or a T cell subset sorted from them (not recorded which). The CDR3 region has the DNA TGCAGTGCTAGACCTAGCGGGGCCTACGAGCAGTACGTC. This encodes CSARPSGAYEQYV.